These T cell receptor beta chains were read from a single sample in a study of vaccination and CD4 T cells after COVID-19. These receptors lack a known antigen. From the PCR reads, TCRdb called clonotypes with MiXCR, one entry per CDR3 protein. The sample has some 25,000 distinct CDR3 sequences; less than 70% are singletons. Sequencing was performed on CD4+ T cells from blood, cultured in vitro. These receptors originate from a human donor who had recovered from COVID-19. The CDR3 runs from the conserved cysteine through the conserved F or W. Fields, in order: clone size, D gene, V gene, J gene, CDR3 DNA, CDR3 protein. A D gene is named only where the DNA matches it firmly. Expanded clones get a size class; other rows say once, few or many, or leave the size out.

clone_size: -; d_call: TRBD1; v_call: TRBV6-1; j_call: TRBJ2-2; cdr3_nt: TGTGCCAGCAGAGAGCCGACAGGGGGCAACACCGGGGAGCTGTTTTTT; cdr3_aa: CASREPTGGNTGELFF
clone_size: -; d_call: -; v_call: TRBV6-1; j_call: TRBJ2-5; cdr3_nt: TGTGCCAGCACCAAAGGGGAGACCCAGTACTTC; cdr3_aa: CASTKGETQYF
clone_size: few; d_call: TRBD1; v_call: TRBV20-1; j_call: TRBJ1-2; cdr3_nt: TGCAGTGCTCCGAGGCCAGGGGGTTTAGGTGGCTACACCTTC; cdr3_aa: CSAPRPGGLGGYTF
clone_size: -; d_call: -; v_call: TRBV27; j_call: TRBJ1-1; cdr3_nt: TGTGCCAGCAGTCTCCATGGGACCGTAATGAACACTGGAGCTTTCTTT; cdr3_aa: CASSLHGTVMNTGAFF
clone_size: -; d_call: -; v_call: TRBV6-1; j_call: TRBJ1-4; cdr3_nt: TGTGCCAGCAGACGTGTCGGTGGCAGAAATAATGAAAAACTGTTTTTT; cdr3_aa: CASRRVGGRNNEKLFF
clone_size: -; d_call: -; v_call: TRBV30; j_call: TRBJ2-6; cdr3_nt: TGTGCCTGGAGTGGGGCCGGGGCCAACGTCCTGACTTTC; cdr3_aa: CAWSGAGANVLTF
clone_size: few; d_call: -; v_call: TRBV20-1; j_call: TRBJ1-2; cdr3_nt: TGCAGTGCTAGAGATAAAGGGTTGGGCTACACCTTC; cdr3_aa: CSARDKGLGYTF
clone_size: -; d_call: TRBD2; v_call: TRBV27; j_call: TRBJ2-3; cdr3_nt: TGTGCCAGCAGTTTATCACCGACTAGCGTCAGACTGTATTTT; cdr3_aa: CASSLSPTSVRLYF
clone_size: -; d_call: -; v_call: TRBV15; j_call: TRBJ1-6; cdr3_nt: TGTGCCACCAGCAGAGAGTTTCCATATAATTCACCCCTCCACTTT; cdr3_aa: CATSREFPYNSPLHF
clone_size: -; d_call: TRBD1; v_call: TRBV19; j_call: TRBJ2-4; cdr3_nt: TGTGCCAGTAAGGGACAGGGGGGGAACATTCAGTACTTC; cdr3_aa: CASKGQGGNIQYF
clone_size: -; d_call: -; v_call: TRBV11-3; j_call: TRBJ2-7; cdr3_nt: TGTGCCAGCAGCTTTGAGGGACGCGAGCAGTACTTC; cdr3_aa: CASSFEGREQYF
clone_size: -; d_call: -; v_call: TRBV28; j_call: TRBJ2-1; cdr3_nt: TGTGCCAGCAGTATTATTAGACTTAACTACAATGAGCAGTTCTTC; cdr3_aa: CASSIIRLNYNEQFF
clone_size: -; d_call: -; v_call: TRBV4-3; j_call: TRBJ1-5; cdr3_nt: TGCGCCAGCAGCCAAGAGTCCGGACCGGGAACGAGCAATCAGCCCCAGCATTTT; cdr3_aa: CASSQESGPGTSNQPQHF
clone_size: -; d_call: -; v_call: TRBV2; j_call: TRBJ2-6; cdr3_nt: TGTGCCAGCATCGGGAGTGGATTTGGGGCCAACGTCCTGACTTTC; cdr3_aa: CASIGSGFGANVLTF
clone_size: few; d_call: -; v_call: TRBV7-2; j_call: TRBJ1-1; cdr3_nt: TGTGCCAGCAGCCAACTGGCCCAAGTGAACACTGAAGCTTTCTTT; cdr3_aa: CASSQLAQVNTEAFF
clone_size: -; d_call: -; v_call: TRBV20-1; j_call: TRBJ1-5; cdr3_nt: TGCAGTGCTAGAGATCAGGGGAGGTGGAATCAGCCCCAGCATTTT; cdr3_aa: CSARDQGRWNQPQHF
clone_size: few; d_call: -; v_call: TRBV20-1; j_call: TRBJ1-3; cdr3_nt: TGCAGTGCTAGCCAGGGGCTTGGGGTCTACTCTGGAAACACCATATATTTT; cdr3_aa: CSASQGLGVYSGNTIYF
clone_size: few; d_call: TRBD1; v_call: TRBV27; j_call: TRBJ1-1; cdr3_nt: TGTGCCAGCAGAGTAGACAGGGCGGTCACTGAAGCTTTCTTT; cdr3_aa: CASRVDRAVTEAFF
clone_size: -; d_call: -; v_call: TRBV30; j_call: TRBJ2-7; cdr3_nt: TGTGCCTGGAGCGCCCGCTACGAGCAGTACTTC; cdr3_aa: CAWSARYEQYF
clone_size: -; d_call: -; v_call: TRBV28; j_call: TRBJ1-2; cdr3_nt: TGTGCCAGCGGCGTTCAGGGGCTGAGGGGCTACACCTTC; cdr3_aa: CASGVQGLRGYTF
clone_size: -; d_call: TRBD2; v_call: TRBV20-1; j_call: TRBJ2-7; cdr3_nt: TGCAGTGCTAGAGGAGAGACTCGGCTAGCGGTTTCCTCCTACGAGCAGTACTTC; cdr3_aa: CSARGETRLAVSSYEQYF
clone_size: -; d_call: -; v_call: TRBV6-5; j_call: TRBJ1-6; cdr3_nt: TGTGCCAGCAGTTACCAGAGACAGGCACCCCTCCACTTT; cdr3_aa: CASSYQRQAPLHF
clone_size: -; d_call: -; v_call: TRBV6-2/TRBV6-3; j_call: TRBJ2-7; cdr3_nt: TGTGCCAGCAGCCTACAGGGCTCCTACGAGCAGTACTTC; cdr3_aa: CASSLQGSYEQYF
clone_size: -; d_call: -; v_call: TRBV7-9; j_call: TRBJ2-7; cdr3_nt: TGTGCCAGCAGCCGAGGGTCATACGAGCAGTACTTC; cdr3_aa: CASSRGSYEQYF
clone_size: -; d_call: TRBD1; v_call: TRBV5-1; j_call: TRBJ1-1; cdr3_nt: TGCGCCAGCAGCACGAACGGACAGGGAGAGGATACTGAAGCTTTCTTT; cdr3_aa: CASSTNGQGEDTEAFF
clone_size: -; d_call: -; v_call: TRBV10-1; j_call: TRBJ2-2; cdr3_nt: TGCGCCAGCAGTGGTAGCGTCATTGAGGGGACCGGGGAGCTGTTTTTT; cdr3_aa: CASSGSVIEGTGELFF
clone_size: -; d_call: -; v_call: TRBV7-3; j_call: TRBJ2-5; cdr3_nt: TGTGCCAGCAGCTCAGGGGTTTTGGAGACCCAGTACTTC; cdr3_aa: CASSSGVLETQYF
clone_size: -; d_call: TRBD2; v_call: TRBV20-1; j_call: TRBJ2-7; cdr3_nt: TGCAGTGCTAGGGGGGACTACATCTACGAGCAGTACTTC; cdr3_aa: CSARGDYIYEQYF
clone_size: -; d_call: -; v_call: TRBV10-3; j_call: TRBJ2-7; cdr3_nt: TGTGCCATCGGCAGGGACGGCTACGAGCAGTACTTC; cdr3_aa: CAIGRDGYEQYF
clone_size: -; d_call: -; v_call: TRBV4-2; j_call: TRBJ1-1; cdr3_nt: TGTGCCAGCAGCCAACTAGAACGGGGTGCTGAAGCTTTCTTT; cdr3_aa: CASSQLERGAEAFF
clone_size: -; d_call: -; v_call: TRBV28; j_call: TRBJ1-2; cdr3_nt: TGTGCCAGCAGCGACAGGTGGTATGGCTACACCTTC; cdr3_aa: CASSDRWYGYTF
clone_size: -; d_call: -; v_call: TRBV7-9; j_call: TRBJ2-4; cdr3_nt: TGTGCCAGCAGCGCTGACCGTCTTATTCAGTACTTC; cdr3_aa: CASSADRLIQYF
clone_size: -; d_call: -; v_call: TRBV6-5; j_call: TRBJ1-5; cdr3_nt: TGTGCCAGCAGTTACTCGATAGACAGCTATCAGCCCCAGCATTTT; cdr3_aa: CASSYSIDSYQPQHF
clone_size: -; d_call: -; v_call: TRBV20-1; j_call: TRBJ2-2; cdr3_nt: TGCAGTGCTAGAGATATTCCCTATCCTGGCGGGGAGCTGTTTTTT; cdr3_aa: CSARDIPYPGGELFF
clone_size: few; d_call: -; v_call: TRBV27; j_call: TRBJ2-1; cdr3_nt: TGTGCCAGCAGTTACTTTACCTCCTACAATGAGCAGTTCTTC; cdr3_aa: CASSYFTSYNEQFF
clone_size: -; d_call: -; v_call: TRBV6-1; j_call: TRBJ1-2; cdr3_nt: TGTGCCACAAGGGACACCAACATCTATGGCTACACCTTC; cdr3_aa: CATRDTNIYGYTF
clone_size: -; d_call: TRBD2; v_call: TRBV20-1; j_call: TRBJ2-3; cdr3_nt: TGCAGTGCTAAGCGACTAGCGGACACAGATACGCAGTATTTT; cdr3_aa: CSAKRLADTDTQYF
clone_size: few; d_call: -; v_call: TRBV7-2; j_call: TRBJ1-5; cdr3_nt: TGTGCCAGCAGCCCTAGCTTACAGGGAGGTAGCAATCAGCCCCAGCATTTT; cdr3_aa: CASSPSLQGGSNQPQHF
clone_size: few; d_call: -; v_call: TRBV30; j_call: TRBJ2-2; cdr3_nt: TGTGCCTGGAGTGTCCCCGGGGGAACCGGGGAGCTGTTTTTT; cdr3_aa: CAWSVPGGTGELFF
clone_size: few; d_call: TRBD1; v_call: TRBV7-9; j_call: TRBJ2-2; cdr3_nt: TGTGCCAGCAGCCGGGGACAGGGATCCGGGGAGCTGTTTTTT; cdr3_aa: CASSRGQGSGELFF
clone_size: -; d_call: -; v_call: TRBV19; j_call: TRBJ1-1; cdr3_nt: TGTGCCAGTTCCCCCGACACTGAAGCTTTCTTT; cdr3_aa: CASSPDTEAFF
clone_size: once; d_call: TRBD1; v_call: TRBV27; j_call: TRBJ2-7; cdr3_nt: TGTGCCAGCAGTTCCCGGACAGGGACCTACGAGCAGTACTTC; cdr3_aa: CASSSRTGTYEQYF